These 17 T cell receptor beta chains were all obtained from the same sample, sequenced in a study of T cell responses to AZD1222 COVID-19 vaccine (dated by TCRdb to about 2021). The sample's time point, from its label and the paper: about 28 days (+/-7) after the second vaccine dose. The library was made by the immunoSEQ multiplex PCR assay. In TCRdb, the immuneACCESS table is reduced to in-frame sequences with V and J assigned. These tables do not hold every clone; where another copy was compared, an unresolved V gene accounts for under half, and the others remain unexplained. Across this sample there are about 94,000 clones, with 85% seen only once. The biggest ten clones account for more than 4% of the sample. Sequenced material: peripheral blood, taken 28 days after the second AZD1222 dose. Receptor source: an adult who received the AZD1222 COVID-19 vaccine.

The chain uses TRBV9 and TRBJ2-3; 12 positions agree with TRBD2. V was pared by 3 bases and J by 2 bases, with 4 bases of the junction left unmatched. The CDR3 runs 16 residues. From germline, CDR1 is SGDLS and CDR2 YYNGEE. CDR3 bases: TGTGCCAGCAGCGCGACTAGCGGGGGCCTCACAGATACGCAGTATTTT. Amino acids: CASSATSGGLTDTQYF.

The chain is built from TRBV30 and TRBJ2-7, with D possibly TRBD1 on 6 matching bases. Germline V lookup: CDR1 GTSNPN, CDR2 SVGIG (reference sequence). V was shortened by 4 bases and J by 0 bases, with 16 bases between the two germline ends. This CDR3 comprises 15 residues. The CDR3 sequence: CAWKPQGKSSYEQYF. In DNA form, the CDR3 reads TGTGCCTGGAAACCCCAGGGGAAGAGCTCCTACGAGCAGTACTTC.

This sequence joins TRBV5-1 and TRBJ2-3, with TRBD2 as a possible D gene (6 bases). Germline assignment: CDR1 SGHRS and CDR2 YFSETQ. The CDR3 sequence is 16 residues long. V was cut by 0 bases and J by 0 bases, with 11 bases left in between. CDR3 nucleotides: TGCGCCAGCAGCTTGGCTGGCGGGGCGAGCACAGATACGCAGTATTTT. Its protein product is CASSLAGGASTDTQYF.

The rearrangement joins TRBV7-6 to TRBJ2-7, with no clear D. Germline values: CDR1 SGHVS, CDR2 FNYEAQ. The CDR3 is made up of 15 amino acids. V gave up 2 bases and J gave up 5 bases, with 16 bases separating them. The CDR3 DNA is TGTGCCAGCAGCTTAACGATCCAGGCTGGGGACGAGCAGTACTTC. Encoded protein: CASSLTIQAGDEQYF.

The chain links TRBV6-4 to TRBJ2-1; 9 bases match TRBD2. Germline CDR1 is MRHNA and CDR2 is SNTAGT. This CDR3 is 21 amino acids long. The junction had 15 bases not matched to a gene; V was cut back by 0 bases and J by 0 bases. Here the CDR3 reads CASSDSPELAGVTISYNEQFF. DNA of the CDR3: TGTGCCAGCAGTGACTCCCCCGAACTAGCGGGCGTCACCATCTCCTACAATGAGCAGTTCTTC.

This chain joins TRBV5-1 and TRBJ2-7; D not certain. V shed 5 bases and J shed 3 bases, with 18 bases lying between them. This CDR3 is 15 amino acids long. CDR1 and CDR2 from the germline V gene are SGHRS and YFSETQ. The CDR3, as DNA: TGCGCCAGCAGTTCGACCGCAGGCGCTCGCTACGAGCAGTACTTC. It specifies CASSSTAGARYEQYF.

The chain links TRBV5-1 to TRBJ2-3, with no clear D. The CDR3 runs 14 residues. Germline-derived CDR1 and CDR2 are SGHRS and YFSETQ. The V end lost 1 base, the J end lost 6 bases, and 12 bases lay between the germline ends. CDR3 bases: TGCGCCAGCAGCTTGTCCGCTCTGCCGGATACGCAGTATTTT. Its protein product is CASSLSALPDTQYF.

The V call is TRBV5-1, the J call TRBJ2-5; the match to TRBD2 covers 14 bases. The CDR3 extends over 16 amino acids. CDR1 and CDR2 (germline): SGHRS, YFSETQ. The V gene end was trimmed by 4 bases and the J gene end by 5 bases; junction bases not matched to a gene: 7. The CDR3 loop is CASSVTSGGAEETQYF. DNA for the CDR3: TGCGCCAGCAGCGTGACTAGCGGGGGGGCGGAGGAGACCCAGTACTTC.

The chain employs TRBV6-6 and TRBJ2-5, with 10 bases identical to TRBD2. Germline assignment: CDR1 MNHNY and CDR2 SVGAGI (reference sequence). This CDR3 comprises 16 residues. The trim removed 5 bases at V and 2 bases at J, leaving 8 bases unmatched. CDR3 protein: CASSRPGLARQETQYF. CDR3 coding DNA: TGTGCCAGCAGTCGACCGGGACTAGCGCGACAAGAGACCCAGTACTTC.

The chain links TRBV30 to TRBJ1-6, with D maybe TRBD1 (5 bases). V shed 2 bases and J shed 13 bases, with 6 bases lying between them. There are 10 residues in the CDR3. Germline values: CDR1 GTSNPN, CDR2 SVGIG (reference sequence). CDR3 DNA sequence: TGTGCCTGGAGTCCAGGGCCCCTCCACTTT. Protein: CAWSPGPLHF.

The chain carries TRBV6-5 and TRBJ2-3; no firm D call. The germline gives CDR1 MNHEY, CDR2 SVGAGI. V lost 0 bases and J 1 base, leaving 8 bases between the germline ends. The length of the CDR3 is 15 residues. The CDR3 bases are TGTGCCAGCAGTTACTCGAAGACGCGCACAGATACGCAGTATTTT. Residues: CASSYSKTRTDTQYF.

V is TRBV5-6 and J is TRBJ2-7; 9 nucleotides align to TRBD1. CDR1 SGHDT and CDR2 YYEEEE come from the germline V gene. The CDR3 has 14 residues. V shed 4 bases, J shed 6 bases, and the junction held 8 bases outside the gene matches. CDR3 in DNA: TGTGCCAGCAGCCTTCAACCGACAGGGGGCGAGCAGTACTTC. Translating it yields CASSLQPTGGEQYF.

This CDR3 is CASSQDRELEKLFF. In DNA form, the CDR3 reads TGCGCCAGCAGCCAGGACAGGGAATTGGAAAAACTGTTTTTT. The chain employs TRBV4-3 and TRBJ1-4, with 8 bases matching TRBD1. This CDR3 spans 14 amino acids. From germline, CDR1 is LGHNA and CDR2 YSLEER. Germline trimming cut 3 bases from V and 8 bases from J; bases unmatched to any gene: 5.

The J gene is TRBJ2-5, the V gene TRBV4-1; D possibly corresponds to TRBD1 (6 bases). Trimming cost V 7 bases and J 2 bases, with 17 bases left between them. CDR1 is MGHRA and CDR2 is YSYEKL in the germline V gene. This CDR3 comprises 15 residues. The CDR3 nucleotides are TGCGCCAGCACCCGCACCGGGACAACGCAAGAGACCCAGTACTTC. As protein: CASTRTGTTQETQYF.

The rearrangement links TRBV25-1 to TRBJ1-5, with a possible D match to TRBD1 (6 bases). CDR3 size: 15 residues. In germline, CDR1 is MGHDK, CDR2 SYGVNS. Trimming cost V 4 bases and J 4 bases, with 14 bases left between them. This chain's CDR3 is CASSGKGGLNQPQHF. The CDR3, as DNA: TGTGCCAGCAGTGGAAAGGGGGGGTTAAATCAGCCCCAGCATTTT.

Only a few counts were recorded for this clone. The rearrangement uses TRBV5-4 and TRBJ2-5, with TRBD1 matching 10 bases. Germline CDR1 and CDR2: SGHNT and YYREEE (reference sequence). Trimming removed 0 bases from V and 5 bases from J; junction bases left unmatched: 7. This CDR3 comprises 16 residues. CDR3: CASSLGAGTGAETQYF. CDR3 bases: TGTGCCAGCAGCTTGGGGGCCGGGACAGGGGCGGAGACCCAGTACTTC.

The chain has TRBV13 and TRBJ2-2; 7 bases match TRBD2. The CDR3 length is 19 residues. V trimming: 4 bases; J trimming: 1 base; junction bases outside the gene matches: 15. In germline, CDR1 is PRHDT, CDR2 FYEKMQ (reference sequence). The CDR3 here is CASSSEEIQRGVNTGELFF. The DNA for the CDR3 is TGTGCCAGCAGCTCAGAGGAAATCCAGCGGGGAGTGAACACCGGGGAGCTGTTTTTT.